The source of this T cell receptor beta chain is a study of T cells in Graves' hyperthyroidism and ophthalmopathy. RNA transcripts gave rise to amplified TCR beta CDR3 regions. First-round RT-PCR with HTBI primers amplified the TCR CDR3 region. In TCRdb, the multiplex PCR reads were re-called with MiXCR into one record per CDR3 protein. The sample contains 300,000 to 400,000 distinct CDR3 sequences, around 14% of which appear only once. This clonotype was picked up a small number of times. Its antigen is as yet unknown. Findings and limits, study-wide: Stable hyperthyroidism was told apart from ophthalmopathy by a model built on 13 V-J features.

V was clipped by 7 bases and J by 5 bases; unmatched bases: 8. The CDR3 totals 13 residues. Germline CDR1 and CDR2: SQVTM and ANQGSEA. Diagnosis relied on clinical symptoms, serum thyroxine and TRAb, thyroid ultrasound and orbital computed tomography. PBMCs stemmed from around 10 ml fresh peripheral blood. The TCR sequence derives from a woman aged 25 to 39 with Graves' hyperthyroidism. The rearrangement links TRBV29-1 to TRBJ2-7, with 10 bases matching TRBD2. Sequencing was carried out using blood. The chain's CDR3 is CSATSGSPNEQYF. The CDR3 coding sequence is TGCAGCGCGACTAGCGGGTCCCCCAACGAGCAGTACTTC.